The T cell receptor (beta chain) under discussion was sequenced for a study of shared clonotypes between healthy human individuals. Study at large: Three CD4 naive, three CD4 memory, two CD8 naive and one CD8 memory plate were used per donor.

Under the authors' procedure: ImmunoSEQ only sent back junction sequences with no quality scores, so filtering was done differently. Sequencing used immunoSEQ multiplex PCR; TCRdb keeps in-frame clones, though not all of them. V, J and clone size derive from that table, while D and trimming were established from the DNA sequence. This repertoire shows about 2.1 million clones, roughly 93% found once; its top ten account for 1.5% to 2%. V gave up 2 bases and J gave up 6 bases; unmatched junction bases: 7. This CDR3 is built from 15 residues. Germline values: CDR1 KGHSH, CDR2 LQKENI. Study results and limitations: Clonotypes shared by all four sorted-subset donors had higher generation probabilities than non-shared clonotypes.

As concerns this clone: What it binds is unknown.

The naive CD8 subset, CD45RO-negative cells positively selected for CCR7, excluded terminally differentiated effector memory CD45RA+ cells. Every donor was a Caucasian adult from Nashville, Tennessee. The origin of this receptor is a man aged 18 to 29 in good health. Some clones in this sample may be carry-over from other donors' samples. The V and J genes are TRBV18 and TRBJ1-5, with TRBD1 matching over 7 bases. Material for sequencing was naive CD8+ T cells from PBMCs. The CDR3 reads CASSPTGASGQPQHF. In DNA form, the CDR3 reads TGTGCCAGCTCACCAACAGGGGCATCTGGTCAGCCCCAGCATTTT.